A selection of T cell receptor beta chains follows, all from one sample in a study of vaccination and CD4 T cells after COVID-19. TCRdb reanalysed the PCR reads using MiXCR and keeps one entry per CDR3 protein. The data show 9,000 to 10,000 distinct CDR3 sequences, around 35% seen once. No cognate antigen is known for these TCRs. What was sequenced was CD4+ T cells from blood, cultured in vitro. These receptors were taken from a human donor in good health. The CDR3 runs from the conserved cysteine through the conserved F or W. The D gene is left open where the match is weak. Clone size, where shown, is once, few, many, or a class for clones that have expanded.

abundance: few
d_gene: TRBD1
j_gene: TRBJ1-1
v_gene: TRBV6-2/TRBV6-3
CDR3aa: CASRPGTGMATEAFF
CDR3nt: TGTGCCAGCAGGCCCGGGACAGGGATGGCCACTGAAGCTTTCTTT

abundance: few
d_gene: .
j_gene: TRBJ2-7
v_gene: TRBV28
CDR3aa: CASTQEGGTYEGQYF
CDR3nt: TGTGCCAGCACCCAGGAGGGGGGGACCTACGAAGGGCAGTACTTC

abundance: few
d_gene: .
j_gene: TRBJ2-5
v_gene: TRBV11-3
CDR3aa: CASSLDTEGTQYF
CDR3nt: TGTGCCAGCAGCCTGGACACCGAGGGGACCCAGTACTTC

abundance: .
d_gene: .
j_gene: TRBJ2-2
v_gene: TRBV20-1
CDR3aa: CSARRVERGAGELFF
CDR3nt: TGCAGTGCTAGACGAGTAGAACGTGGGGCCGGGGAGCTGTTTTTT

abundance: few
d_gene: TRBD2
j_gene: TRBJ2-5
v_gene: TRBV11-1
CDR3aa: CASSTALGLAETQYF
CDR3nt: TGTGCCAGCAGCACAGCGCTGGGACTAGCAGAGACCCAGTACTTC

abundance: few
d_gene: .
j_gene: TRBJ2-4
v_gene: TRBV10-3
CDR3aa: CATSTGQNIQYF
CDR3nt: TGTGCCACCTCTACAGGGCAAAACATTCAGTACTTC

abundance: .
d_gene: .
j_gene: TRBJ1-2
v_gene: TRBV19
CDR3aa: CASSINGLRRADGYTF
CDR3nt: TGTGCCAGTAGTATAAACGGTCTCCGCAGGGCGGACGGCTACACCTTC

abundance: .
d_gene: .
j_gene: TRBJ2-3
v_gene: TRBV11-1
CDR3aa: CASSLVGLRTDTQYF
CDR3nt: TGTGCCAGCAGCTTAGTCGGACTTCGAACAGATACGCAGTATTTT

abundance: once
d_gene: .
j_gene: TRBJ2-1
v_gene: TRBV7-2
CDR3aa: CASSFLPRVYNEQFF
CDR3nt: TGTGCCAGCAGCTTTCTACCGAGGGTCTACAATGAGCAGTTCTTC

abundance: .
d_gene: .
j_gene: TRBJ2-5
v_gene: TRBV6-1
CDR3aa: CASSGSGSGETQYF
CDR3nt: TGTGCCAGCAGTGGATCGGGGTCGGGGGAGACCCAGTACTTC

abundance: few
d_gene: .
j_gene: TRBJ1-5
v_gene: TRBV20-1
CDR3aa: CSAGGWGQPQHF
CDR3nt: TGCAGTGCTGGGGGTTGGGGGCAGCCCCAGCATTTT

abundance: .
d_gene: .
j_gene: TRBJ1-2
v_gene: TRBV6-5
CDR3aa: CASSYTPGTGYQGNGYTF
CDR3nt: TGTGCCAGCAGTTACACGCCAGGGACGGGTTATCAGGGTAATGGCTACACCTTC

abundance: .
d_gene: .
j_gene: TRBJ1-1
v_gene: TRBV20-1
CDR3aa: CSARFHGLFPEAFF
CDR3nt: TGCAGTGCTAGATTCCACGGGTTATTCCCTGAAGCTTTCTTT

abundance: .
d_gene: .
j_gene: TRBJ2-2
v_gene: TRBV6-2/TRBV6-3
CDR3aa: CASSWTPSGELFF
CDR3nt: TGTGCCAGCAGTTGGACCCCCTCCGGGGAGCTGTTTTTT

abundance: .
d_gene: .
j_gene: TRBJ2-7
v_gene: TRBV18
CDR3aa: CASSPPHEREQYF
CDR3nt: TGTGCCAGCTCACCACCCCACGAGCGCGAGCAGTACTTC

abundance: few
d_gene: .
j_gene: TRBJ2-7
v_gene: TRBV6-2/TRBV6-3
CDR3aa: CASRNPGRSYEQYF
CDR3nt: TGTGCCAGCAGGAACCCGGGACGGAGCTACGAGCAGTACTTC

abundance: few
d_gene: .
j_gene: TRBJ1-5
v_gene: TRBV20-1
CDR3aa: CSAPNRGLDQPQHF
CDR3nt: TGCAGTGCTCCGAACCGGGGATTAGATCAGCCCCAGCATTTT

abundance: .
d_gene: .
j_gene: TRBJ2-7
v_gene: TRBV15
CDR3aa: CATSRAVGDPYEQYF
CDR3nt: TGTGCCACCAGCAGAGCCGTCGGGGACCCCTACGAGCAGTACTTC

abundance: few
d_gene: .
j_gene: TRBJ1-5
v_gene: TRBV28
CDR3aa: CASSPPTGHNQPQHF
CDR3nt: TGTGCCAGCAGTCCCCCTACAGGGCACAATCAGCCCCAGCATTTT

abundance: .
d_gene: .
j_gene: TRBJ2-6
v_gene: TRBV19
CDR3aa: CASSISRAGANVLTF
CDR3nt: TGTGCCAGTAGTATAAGCAGGGCCGGGGCCAACGTCCTGACTTTC

abundance: once
d_gene: .
j_gene: TRBJ1-2
v_gene: TRBV30
CDR3aa: CAWSVPGYGYTF
CDR3nt: TGTGCCTGGAGTGTACCCGGCTATGGCTACACCTTC

abundance: .
d_gene: TRBD2
j_gene: TRBJ2-4
v_gene: TRBV7-2
CDR3aa: CASSRSGLAGGGAKNIQYF
CDR3nt: TGTGCCAGCAGCAGATCGGGACTAGCGGGAGGTGGGGCCAAAAACATTCAGTACTTC

abundance: once
d_gene: TRBD2
j_gene: TRBJ2-7
v_gene: TRBV20-1
CDR3aa: CSASPLAGGDGEQYF
CDR3nt: TGCAGTGCTAGCCCATTAGCGGGAGGGGATGGCGAGCAGTACTTC

abundance: .
d_gene: .
j_gene: TRBJ2-4
v_gene: TRBV20-1
CDR3aa: CSATDNKNIQYF
CDR3nt: TGCAGTGCTACAGACAACAAAAACATTCAGTACTTC

abundance: .
d_gene: TRBD1
j_gene: TRBJ1-1
v_gene: TRBV7-8
CDR3aa: CASSSRTGRNTEAFF
CDR3nt: TGTGCCAGCAGCTCCCGGACAGGGCGTAACACTGAAGCTTTCTTT

abundance: few
d_gene: TRBD2
j_gene: TRBJ2-3
v_gene: TRBV24-1
CDR3aa: CATGSGSGRSAVPDTQYF
CDR3nt: TGTGCCACCGGGTCAGGCAGCGGGAGGTCTGCGGTGCCAGATACGCAGTATTTT

abundance: few
d_gene: TRBD1
j_gene: TRBJ1-2
v_gene: TRBV20-1
CDR3aa: CSVYQGAVYGYTF
CDR3nt: TGCAGCGTCTACCAGGGGGCGGTCTATGGCTACACCTTC

abundance: few
d_gene: TRBD2
j_gene: TRBJ2-7
v_gene: TRBV10-3
CDR3aa: CAISVKPGLAGLYEQYF
CDR3nt: TGTGCCATCAGTGTAAAACCGGGACTAGCGGGATTGTACGAGCAGTACTTC

abundance: few
d_gene: .
j_gene: TRBJ2-3
v_gene: TRBV20-1
CDR3aa: CSAPSAVSTDTQYF
CDR3nt: TGCAGTGCCCCTAGCGCCGTCTCCACAGATACGCAGTATTTT

abundance: few
d_gene: TRBD2
j_gene: TRBJ2-4
v_gene: TRBV20-1
CDR3aa: CSARGTSDIQYF
CDR3nt: TGCAGTGCTAGAGGGACTAGCGACATTCAGTACTTC

abundance: .
d_gene: TRBD1
j_gene: TRBJ2-1
v_gene: TRBV7-8
CDR3aa: CASSLGQGANEQFF
CDR3nt: TGTGCCAGCAGCTTAGGACAGGGGGCGAATGAGCAGTTCTTC

abundance: few
d_gene: .
j_gene: TRBJ1-1
v_gene: TRBV28
CDR3aa: CATQGNTEAFF
CDR3nt: TGTGCCACCCAGGGGAACACTGAAGCTTTCTTT